The 3 T cell receptor beta chains below were found in one sample sequenced in a study of cytomegalovirus exposure and HLA in healthy donors. PCR involved 60 Vbeta and 13 Jbeta primers. Sequenced by immunoSEQ multiplex PCR; TCRdb stores in-frame clones only, minus some. Among approximately 140,000 clones listed, roughly 80% were seen once. Sequencing was performed on PBMCs. These receptors all stem from a man aged 35-49 years in good health and CMV-seropositive.

V and J are TRBV18 and TRBJ2-5; D call uncertain. This CDR3 has 13 residues. Germline CDR1 reads KGHSH; CDR2 reads LQKENI. With 6 bases removed from V and 2 bases from J, the gap between germline ends came to 10 bases. CDR3 nucleotides: TGTGCCAGCTCCCTCAGACTTCAAGAGACCCAGTACTTC. Its protein product is CASSLRLQETQYF.

The chain employs TRBV28 and TRBJ1-4; TRBD1 matches at 9 bases. With V trimmed by 3 bases and J by 7 bases, 9 bases remained unmatched. The germline V gene encodes CDR1 MDHEN and CDR2 SYDVKM. The CDR3 sequence is 16 residues long. The CDR3 reads CASSFSPGQGPEKLFF. In DNA form, the CDR3 reads TGTGCCAGCAGTTTCTCGCCGGGACAGGGACCTGAAAAACTGTTTTTT.

This chain links TRBV15 with TRBJ2-7; no definite D call. Deletions cut 3 bases from V and 2 bases from J, with 8 bases between. In germline, CDR1 is LNHNV, CDR2 YYDKDF (reference sequence). CDR3 length: 13 residues. The CDR3 sequence: CATSRSTPYEQYF. DNA for the CDR3: TGTGCCACCAGCAGGAGTACCCCCTACGAGCAGTACTTC.